One sample yielded the 20 T cell receptor beta chains listed below, sequenced in a study of blood T cell repertoires in COVID-19. Profiled with immunoSEQ multiplex PCR; TCRdb holds only in-frame clones, not every one. The sample lists roughly 120,000 clones; about 74% were seen once. The sequencing sample was made of peripheral blood. Receptors were obtained from a man older than 75 with COVID-19, enrolled during active disease.

The chain couples TRBV7-3 to TRBJ2-7; 9 nucleotides align to TRBD1. CDR3 length: 15 residues. Germline CDR1 and CDR2: SGHTA and FQGTGA. Trimming cost V 5 bases and J 12 bases; bases outside gene matches: 17. The CDR3 protein is CASSPTTGGTGRMYF. The CDR3 DNA follows: TGTGCCAGCAGCCCCACGACAGGGGGTACGGGTAGAATGTACTTC.

The V gene is TRBV7-6, the J gene TRBJ2-3, with 8 bases lining up with TRBD1. Germline CDR1 SGHVS, CDR2 FNYEAQ. With V trimmed by 5 bases and J by 0 bases, 4 bases remained unmatched. The CDR3 covers 15 residues. CDR3 amino acids: CASSPRQGSTDTQYF. The CDR3 DNA is TGTGCCAGCAGCCCCAGACAGGGGAGCACAGATACGCAGTATTTT.

This clone was found a few times. This chain joins TRBV7-9 and TRBJ2-7, with D perhaps TRBD2 (5 bases). The V gene lost 2 bases and the J gene lost 4 bases, with 12 bases spanning the gap. This CDR3 spans 14 amino acids. Germline CDR1 is SEHNR and CDR2 is FQNEAQ (reference sequence). The CDR3 protein is CASSLTEKRYEQYF. The CDR3 bases are TGTGCCAGCAGCTTAACGGAAAAGCGGTACGAGCAGTACTTC. The whole variable domain, remainder taken from reference TRBV7-9 and TRBJ2-7, is DTGVSQNPRHKITKRGQNVTFRCDPISEHNRLYWYRQTLGQGPEFLTYFQNEAQLEKSRLLSDRFSAERPKGSFSTLEIQRTEQGDSAMYLCASSLTEKRYEQYFGPGTRLTVT.

Here the CDR3 DNA reads TGTGCCAGCAGCAAAGGGACTAGCGGGAGGGGGGACCAAGAGACCCAGTACTTC. The encoded protein is CASSKGTSGRGDQETQYF. The genes are TRBV21-1 and TRBJ2-5; the D call of TRBD2 is as the table states it, not checked on the DNA. TRBV21-1 is designated a pseudogene. This CDR3 contains 18 residues.

This chain links TRBV5-1 with TRBJ2-2, with TRBD1 identical over 7 bases. The germline CDR1 and CDR2 sequences are SGHRS and YFSETQ. This CDR3 comprises 15 residues. Trimming removed 1 base from V and 3 bases from J; junction bases left unmatched: 3. The CDR3 region is CASSLPDRDTGELFF. The CDR3 nucleotides read TGCGCCAGCAGCTTGCCCGACAGGGACACCGGGGAGCTGTTTTTT.

V is TRBV28 and J is TRBJ2-2; D may be TRBD1 (5 bases). This CDR3 is built from 15 residues. Germline V gene sequence: CDR1 MDHEN, CDR2 SYDVKM. The V end was cut by 7 bases, the J end by 0 bases, with 12 bases between. The CDR3 spells CASTSGAANTGELFF. CDR3 coding DNA: TGTGCCAGCACCAGTGGGGCGGCGAACACCGGGGAGCTGTTTTTT.

This clone was observed a handful of times. The CDR3 loop reads CASSVLGGRDEKLFF. CDR3 bases: TGTGCCAGCAGTGTTTTGGGGGGGAGGGACGAAAAACTGTTTTTT. The chain recombines TRBV2 with TRBJ1-4; D is perhaps TRBD1 (5 bases). Germline V gene sequence: CDR1 SNHLY, CDR2 FYNNEI. There are 15 residues in the CDR3. Trimming cost V 4 bases and J 8 bases, with 17 bases left between them.

This chain links TRBV7-9 with TRBJ2-7, with D possibly TRBD2 on 6 matching bases. V was shortened by 7 bases and J by 3 bases, with 16 bases between the two germline ends. Germline CDR1 is SEHNR and CDR2 is FQNEAQ (reference sequence). This CDR3 has 14 residues. The CDR3 here is CASNPGGLFYEQYF. In DNA form, the CDR3 reads TGTGCCAGCAACCCTGGGGGGTTATTCTACGAGCAGTACTTC. Full variable domain (outside the CDR3, taken from reference TRBV7-9 and TRBJ2-7): DTGVSQNPRHKITKRGQNVTFRCDPISEHNRLYWYRQTLGQGPEFLTYFQNEAQLEKSRLLSDRFSAERPKGSFSTLEIQRTEQGDSAMYLCASNPGGLFYEQYFGPGTRLTVT.

The genes are TRBV29-1 and TRBJ2-7; D might be TRBD2 (6 bases). The CDR3 consists of 15 residues. Germline assignment: CDR1 SQVTM and CDR2 ANQGSEA. V was shortened by 6 bases and J by 1 base, with 19 bases between the two germline ends. In DNA, the CDR3 is TGCAGCGTATACTATGGGGGGAGTGGATCCTACGAGCAGTACTTC. Encoded protein: CSVYYGGSGSYEQYF.

This clone has a single count. This sequence joins TRBV27 and TRBJ1-5; the D gene is possibly TRBD1 (5 bases). CDR1 MNHEY and CDR2 SMNVEV come from the germline V gene (reference sequence). The CDR3 sequence is 15 residues long. V lost 5 bases and J 0 bases, leaving 11 bases between the germline ends. CDR3 bases: TGTGCCAGCAGTGCGGACACTTATAGCAATCAGCCCCAGCATTTT. Translating it yields CASSADTYSNQPQHF.

This chain joins TRBV25-1 and TRBJ2-5, with TRBD1 matching 7 bases. The CDR3 totals 13 residues. After removal of 7 bases from V and 5 bases from J, the junction contained 7 bases not matched to a gene. Germline V lookup: CDR1 MGHDK, CDR2 SYGVNS. CDR3 in amino acids: CASTKQQGETQYF. CDR3 DNA sequence: TGTGCCAGCACCAAACAACAGGGGGAGACCCAGTACTTC.

This chain uses TRBV28 with TRBJ1-1; 7 bases align to TRBD1. With 7 bases clipped from V and 4 bases from J, the junction kept 12 bases outside the gene matches. CDR1 and CDR2 (germline): MDHEN, SYDVKM. This CDR3 is 15 amino acids long. This CDR3 reads CASMVTGVSGTEAFF. The CDR3 region has the DNA TGTGCCAGCATGGTAACAGGGGTCTCGGGCACTGAAGCTTTCTTT. Full variable domain (remainder filled in from reference TRBV28 and TRBJ1-1): DVKVTQSSRYLVKRTGEKVFLECVQDMDHENMFWYRQDPGLGLRLIYFSYDVKMKEKGDIPEGYSVSREKKERFSLILESASTNQTSMYLCASMVTGVSGTEAFFGQGTRLTVV.

The V and J genes are TRBV28 and TRBJ1-2, with 8 positions matching TRBD1. V lost 4 bases and J lost 4; bases outside the gene matches: 8. CDR3 length: 15 amino acids. Germline CDR1 and CDR2: MDHEN and SYDVKM. The CDR3 DNA sequence: TGTGCCAGCAGTTCGGGGACAGGCGGAGCCTATGGCTACACCTTC. This translates into CASSSGTGGAYGYTF.

The J gene is TRBJ1-4, the V gene TRBV5-1; TRBD1 matches 9 bases. Trimming removed 4 bases from V and 6 bases from J; junction bases left unmatched: 4. Germline V gene data show CDR1 as SGHRS and CDR2 as YFSETQ. The CDR3 contains 14 residues. The CDR3 protein is CASSIDRGDEKLFF. The CDR3 DNA reads TGCGCCAGCAGCATAGACAGGGGGGATGAAAAACTGTTTTTT.

About this clone: Compared with germline, one end of the junction differs, possibly owing to a read error. V gene TRBV19 combines with J gene TRBJ2-1; no definite D call. CDR1 and CDR2 from the germline V gene are LNHDA and SQIVND (reference sequence). The CDR3 sequence is 13 residues long. For the CDR3, the DNA is TGTGCCAGCAGTAGGGCCAGATACAATGAGCAGTTCTTC. Protein sequence: CASSRARYNEQFF.

This chain joins TRBV6-2 or TRBV6-3 and TRBJ1-5; D might be TRBD1 (5 bases). The V and J ends lost 6 bases and 0 bases respectively, with 15 bases between them. Germline loops: CDR1 MNHEY, CDR2 SVGEGT. This CDR3 region has 16 residues. In nucleotides, the CDR3 is TGTGCCAGCAGCTCTAACAGGTTCTATAGCAATCAGCCCCAGCATTTT. This gives the protein CASSSNRFYSNQPQHF.

This chain uses TRBV3-1 (or the pseudogene TRBV3-2) with TRBJ1-2; D possibly corresponds to TRBD1 (6 bases). V gave up 8 bases and J gave up 8 bases, with 18 bases separating them. This CDR3 has 13 amino acids. The germline CDR1 and CDR2 sequences are LGHDT and YNNKEL (reference sequence). CDR3 in amino acids: CASVSTGSFGYTF. In DNA form, the CDR3 reads TGTGCCAGCGTTTCGACAGGTTCCTTCGGCTACACCTTC.

The V call is TRBV7-6, the J call TRBJ1-1; 7 bases are a match to TRBD1. Germline-derived CDR1 and CDR2 are SGHVS and FNYEAQ. This CDR3 contains 13 residues. The trim removed 1 base at V and 10 bases at J, leaving 6 bases unmatched. The DNA of the CDR3 is TGTGCCAGCAGCTTAGACTGGAGACAGGGAGCTTTCTTT. It yields the protein CASSLDWRQGAFF.

V is TRBV3-1 (or the pseudogene TRBV3-2) and J is TRBJ2-3; D is possibly TRBD2 (5 bases). The germline gives CDR1 LGHDT, CDR2 YNNKEL (reference sequence). Between the trimmed V and J ends, which lost 5 bases and 1 base, there was a span of 16 bases. This CDR3 region has 16 residues. The CDR3 loop is CASSFGLPVGTDTQYF. As DNA, the CDR3 is TGTGCCAGCAGCTTTGGACTCCCCGTTGGCACAGATACGCAGTATTTT.

V usage is TRBV2 and J usage is TRBJ1-3, with TRBD1 as a possible D gene (5 bases). The V gene's germline CDR1 is SNHLY and CDR2 FYNNEI. This CDR3 has 16 residues. Trimming removed 6 bases at V and 0 bases at J, with 15 bases between. DNA for the CDR3: TGTGCCAGCAGCACTCTGACAGTTGTCTCTGGAAACACCATATATTTT. Protein: CASSTLTVVSGNTIYF.